The clone carrying this T cell receptor (beta chain) was detected a few times. The CDR3 is 12 amino acids. Germline values: CDR1 SNHLY, CDR2 FYNNEI. The V end was cut by 7 bases, the J end by 6 bases, with 13 bases between. The data are from a study of response to subunit inactivated influenza vaccine. One entry per CDR3 protein, called by TCRdb with MiXCR from the RT-PCR reads. The sample has around 580,000 distinct CDR3 sequences; about 11% are singletons. The chain employs TRBV2 and TRBJ2-7, with D perhaps matching TRBD1 (5 bases). The sample here was PBMCs from blood, taken on the day of vaccination. This receptor was taken from a man aged 50 to 60 who received an inactivated influenza vaccine. CDR3 sequence: CASMPGLGEQYF. The CDR3 nucleotides are TGTGCCAGCATGCCAGGGTTGGGCGAGCAGTACTTC.